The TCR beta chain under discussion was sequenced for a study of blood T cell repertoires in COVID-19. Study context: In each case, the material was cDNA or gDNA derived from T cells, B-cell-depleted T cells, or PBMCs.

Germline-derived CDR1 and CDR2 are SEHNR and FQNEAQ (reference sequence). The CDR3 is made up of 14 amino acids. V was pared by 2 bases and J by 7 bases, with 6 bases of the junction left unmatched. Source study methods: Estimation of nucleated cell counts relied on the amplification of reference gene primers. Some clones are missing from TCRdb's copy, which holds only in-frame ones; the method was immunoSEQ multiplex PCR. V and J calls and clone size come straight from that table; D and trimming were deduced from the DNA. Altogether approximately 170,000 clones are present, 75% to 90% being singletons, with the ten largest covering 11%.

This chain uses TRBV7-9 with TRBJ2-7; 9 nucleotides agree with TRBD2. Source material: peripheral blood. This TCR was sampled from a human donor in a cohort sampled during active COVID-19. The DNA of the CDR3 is TGTGCCAGCAGCTTAAGGCGGGAGGGCCGGGAGCAGTACTTC. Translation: CASSLRREGREQYF.